The 31 T cell receptor beta chains in this list originate from one sample, sequenced in a study of blood T cells in healthy people across ages. A second roughly 7 to 11 cycle PCR used barcoded and J-beta primers. TCRdb called the 5' RACE reads again in MiXCR, with one record for every CDR3 protein. The sample holds approximately 810,000 distinct CDR3 sequences, around 36% seen once. The material sequenced was blood. The receptors derive from a young man in good health.

This chain links TRBV4-3 with TRBJ1-2; 10 nucleotides agree with TRBD1. In germline, CDR1 is LGHNA, CDR2 YSLEER. V dropped 1 base and J dropped 8; count of bases not matched to a gene: 10. This CDR3 region has 16 residues. The CDR3 coding sequence is TGCGCCAGCAGCCAAGCCCTGACGGGACAGGGGCGCGGCTACACCTTC. Translating it yields CASSQALTGQGRGYTF.

The chain is built from TRBV6-1 and TRBJ1-1; D gene ambiguous. The CDR3 loop spans 14 amino acids. V dropped 2 bases and J dropped 0 bases, with 7 bases sitting between them. Germline-derived CDR1 and CDR2 are MNHNS and SASEGT. The CDR3 protein is CASSETAVNTEAFF. For the CDR3, the DNA is TGTGCCAGCAGTGAAACGGCGGTGAACACTGAAGCTTTCTTT.

This clonotype was found a few times. V and J are TRBV20-1 and TRBJ2-1, with 12 bases matching TRBD1. The J call may be mistaken, given a closer DNA end match to TRBJ2-7. Looked up from germline, CDR1 is DFQATT and CDR2 is SNEGSKA (reference sequence). The CDR3 is 17 residues long. The CDR3 nucleotides read TGCAGTGCGGAGGGACAGGGGGCGGGTTGGTCCTACAATGAGCAGTACTTC. Translation gives CSAEGQGAGWSYNEQYF.

This clonotype showed up just once. This rearrangement joins TRBV20-1 to TRBJ2-3, with 14 bases fitting TRBD2. CDR1 and CDR2 (germline): DFQATT, SNEGSKA (reference sequence). The CDR3 spans 18 residues. Germline trimming cut 5 bases from V and 1 base from J; bases unmatched to any gene: 11. The CDR3 sequence: CSAATTSGGAGGTDTQYF. CDR3 nucleotide sequence: TGCAGTGCTGCGACGACTAGCGGGGGGGCCGGGGGCACAGATACGCAGTATTTT.

About this clonotype itself: It may be a read error: a sequence one base away is much more abundant. The rearrangement links TRBV12-3 or TRBV12-4 to TRBJ1-2, with D perhaps TRBD1 (6 bases). The CDR3 contains 15 residues. The CDR3 DNA follows: TGTGCCAGCGGTTTCGGGCAGGGACAATACTATGGCTACACCTTC. Translating gives CASGFGQGQYYGYTF.

This clonotype was seen many times. The rearrangement joins TRBV6-5 to TRBJ2-1; 12 positions agree with TRBD2. This CDR3 is built from 16 residues. CDR1 is MNHEY and CDR2 is SVGAGI in the germline V gene. V shed 4 bases and J 3 bases; nucleotides not matched to a gene: 4. The CDR3 is CASSFVTSGGYNEQFF. CDR3 nucleotides: TGTGCCAGCAGTTTTGTGACTAGCGGGGGCTACAATGAGCAGTTCTTC.

J is TRBJ2-2 and V is TRBV19; 7 bases fit TRBD1. Looked up from germline, CDR1 is LNHDA and CDR2 is SQIVND (reference sequence). This CDR3 is built from 15 residues. J lost 4 bases, V lost 5 bases, and 7 bases had no gene match. CDR3 coding DNA: TGTGCCAGTAGTGTCGACAGGGTCGGCACCGGGGAGCTGTTTTTT. It is translated as CASSVDRVGTGELFF.

The DNA for the CDR3 is TGCAGTGCTCAGTCGGGGGGGCCGAACAATGAGCAGTACTTC. Protein: CSAQSGGPNNEQYF. The chain has TRBV20-1 and TRBJ2-1; 8 bases agree with TRBD2. The J call may be in error: the DNA end matches TRBJ2-7 better. The germline CDR1 and CDR2 sequences are DFQATT and SNEGSKA (reference sequence). The CDR3 consists of 14 residues.

The chain has TRBV5-1 and TRBJ2-1, with D perhaps TRBD2 (6 bases). Germline V gives CDR1 SGHRS, CDR2 YFSETQ. Trimming stripped 5 bases from V and 5 bases from J, with 17 bases between. CDR3 size: 15 residues. The CDR3, as DNA: TGCGCCAGCAGGAATTCGGGACTGGACAACAATGAGCAGTTCTTC. Encoded protein: CASRNSGLDNNEQFF.

This clonotype appeared a few times. V is TRBV4-2 and J is TRBJ2-7, with D perhaps TRBD1 or TRBD2 (7 bases each). V lost 1 base and J 6 bases, leaving 25 bases between the germline ends. Germline CDR1 LGHNA, CDR2 YNFKEQ. The CDR3 is made up of 18 amino acids. CDR3 sequence (DNA): TGTGCCAGCAGCCAAGTGCTGGGCAGGGGGGGCGGTTTTGGCGAGCAGTACTTC. Its protein is CASSQVLGRGGGFGEQYF.

In the case of this clonotype: A much larger clone differs from this one at a single base, so this may be a read error. The rearrangement uses TRBV5-1 and TRBJ1-1; the D is unclear. CDR1 and CDR2 (germline): SGHRS, YFSETQ. This CDR3 comprises 15 residues. The V gene lost 3 bases and the J gene lost 0 bases, with 12 bases spanning the gap. CDR3 sequence (DNA): TGCGCCAGCAGCTGGGATGTAGGATTGAACACTGAAGCTTTCTTT. Protein sequence: CASSWDVGLNTEAFF.

CDR3 nucleotides: TGTGCCAGCAGAGGACACGCTGCGGGCGAGCAGTACTTC. This encodes CASRGHAAGEQYF. The chain is built from TRBV12-3 or TRBV12-4 and TRBJ2-7, with D tentatively TRBD1 or TRBD2 (5 bases each). CDR3 length: 13 amino acids. V shed 6 bases and J shed 6 bases, with 15 bases lying between them.

The chain combines TRBV5-1 with TRBJ2-1; 8 nucleotides agree with TRBD1. V lost 4 bases to trimming and J lost 5 bases; unmatched junction nucleotides: 5. The V gene's germline CDR1 is SGHRS and CDR2 YFSETQ. CDR3 length: 14 amino acids. The CDR3 region is CASSQQGEDNEQFF. CDR3 DNA: TGCGCCAGCAGCCAACAGGGGGAGGACAATGAGCAGTTCTTC.

Regarding this clonotype: A much more abundant neighbour one base away suggests this may be a read error. The CDR3 nucleotides are TGTGCCAGCAGCCATAGAGGACCGGATGATAAGCAGTTCTTC. It yields the protein CASSHRGPDDKQFF. J is TRBJ2-1 and V is TRBV13; D unclear. The CDR3 is 14 amino acids. CDR1 is PRHDT, CDR2 FYEKMQ, per germline (reference sequence). V was cut by 5 bases and J by 11 bases, with 19 bases left in between.

For the CDR3, the DNA is TGCGCCAGCAGCCAAGATGGAGGAGTATACAATGAGCAGTACTTC. Translation: CASSQDGGVYNEQYF. The rearrangement links TRBV4-3 to TRBJ2-1; a possible D gene is TRBD2 (5 bases). The end of the DNA is better explained by TRBJ2-7, so the J call may be wrong. The CDR3 sequence is 15 residues long. Per the germline V gene, CDR1 is LGHNA and CDR2 is YSLEER.

V is TRBV20-1 and J is TRBJ2-7; 11 bases align to TRBD2. Per germline, CDR1 DFQATT and CDR2 SNEGSKA (reference sequence). This CDR3 spans 15 amino acids. Trimming at V came to 3 bases and at J to 2 bases, leaving 6 bases not matched to a gene. CDR3 in DNA: TGCAGTGCTAGTCTAGCGGGGGGTAATCCCTACGAGCAGTACTTC. Its protein is CSASLAGGNPYEQYF.

This clonotype showed up just once. The chain has TRBV5-1 and TRBJ2-1; 7 bases match TRBD2. CDR1 SGHRS and CDR2 YFSETQ come from the germline V gene. The CDR3 is 15 residues long. The V segment lost 3 bases and the J segment 2 bases; nucleotides outside the gene matches: 5. The CDR3 sequence: CASSWSGEAYNEQFF. DNA for the CDR3: TGCGCCAGCAGCTGGAGCGGGGAGGCCTACAATGAGCAGTTCTTC.

This rearrangement joins TRBV20-1 to TRBJ1-5, with TRBD1 matching 10 bases. V shed 3 bases and J 2 bases; nucleotides not matched to a gene: 13. CDR3 length equals 18 residues. CDR1 DFQATT and CDR2 SNEGSKA come from the germline V gene (reference sequence). CDR3 nucleotides: TGCAGTGCTAGCGGACAGGGGGGCGGGAAAGGGCGCAATCAGCCCCAGCATTTT. Amino acids: CSASGQGGGKGRNQPQHF.

Remarks on this clonotype: This sequence may be a read error, since a much larger clone differs from it by one base. The chain links TRBV6-5 to TRBJ1-2, with D unresolved. CDR3 length: 11 amino acids. The germline gives CDR1 MNHEY, CDR2 SVGAGI. The V gene lost 6 bases and the J gene lost 2 bases, with 4 bases spanning the gap. The CDR3 sequence: CASRQNYGYTF. In nucleotides, the CDR3 is TGTGCCAGCAGACAAAACTATGGCTACACCTTC.

The chain combines TRBV20-1 with TRBJ2-4; D gene unclear. The closer fit of TRBJ2-7 to the DNA end suggests the J call may be wrong. The CDR3 has 13 residues. The germline CDR1 and CDR2 sequences are DFQATT and SNEGSKA (reference sequence). The CDR3 region has the DNA TGCAGTGCCGAGCTGGTTGGCTCCTACGAGCAGTACTTC. Translated: CSAELVGSYEQYF.

With respect to this clonotype: With a much larger clone just one base away, this may be a read error. The chain carries TRBV11-2 and TRBJ2-4; 7 bases fit TRBD2. The CDR3 has 16 residues. CDR1 and CDR2 (germline): SGHAT, FQNNGV. CDR3 in DNA: TGTGCCGGCAGCTTAGATCCGGGGGGAGCCAAAAACATTCAGTACTTC. This codes for CAGSLDPGGAKNIQYF.

The chain has TRBV4-3 and TRBJ2-1, with 8 bases lining up with TRBD1. Germline V gene data show CDR1 as LGHNA and CDR2 as YSLEER. V gave up 4 bases and J gave up 9 bases; unmatched junction bases: 11. The CDR3 is made up of 15 amino acids. The CDR3 DNA reads as TGCGCCAGCAGCCCCTACGAGACAGGGGTTGGTGAGCAGTTCTTC. Residues: CASSPYETGVGEQFF.

The chain employs TRBV20-1 and TRBJ2-7; D remains unclear. The CDR3 runs 8 residues. The germline CDR1 and CDR2 sequences are DFQATT and SNEGSKA (reference sequence). The V end lost 6 bases, the J end lost 12 bases, and 9 bases lay between the germline ends. DNA for the CDR3: TGCAGTGCCGCTAAAGGGTACTTC. Residues: CSAAKGYF.

In its sample, this clonotype was seen a few times. This chain connects TRBV4-1 to TRBJ2-7; D not resolved. The V end lost 1 base, the J end lost 4 bases, and 8 bases lay between the germline ends. Germline CDR1 reads MGHRA; CDR2 reads YSYEKL. The CDR3 extends over 13 amino acids. In nucleotides, the CDR3 is TGCGCCAGCAGCCAAGCTTACAGTTACGAGCAGTACTTC. This gives the protein CASSQAYSYEQYF.

Regarding this clonotype: This may stem from a read error, because a much larger clone lies one nucleotide away. The chain recombines TRBV20-1 with TRBJ2-1; TRBD1 is a possible D gene (5 bases). The DNA end is more similar to TRBJ2-7, so the J call may be wrong. The germline V gene has CDR1 DFQATT and CDR2 SNEGSKA (reference sequence). There are 14 residues in the CDR3. The CDR3 nucleotides read TGCAGTGCCCTCCCCCAGGGCCTGGCCAATGAGCAGTACTTC. Encoded protein: CSALPQGLANEQYF.

J is TRBJ2-6 and V is TRBV7-2; 8 bases align to TRBD1. The CDR3 covers 15 residues. Germline V lookup: CDR1 SGHTA, CDR2 FQGNSA. With 8 bases clipped from V and 0 bases from J, the junction kept 3 bases outside the gene matches. DNA for the CDR3: TGTGCCAGCCAAACAGGGGGCTCTGGGGCCAACGTCCTGACTTTC. Translation: CASQTGGSGANVLTF.

The chain links TRBV5-1 to TRBJ2-3; 10 positions match TRBD1. From germline, CDR1 is SGHRS and CDR2 YFSETQ. This CDR3 has 16 amino acids. V trimming: 2 bases; J trimming: 5 bases; junction bases outside the gene matches: 8. The CDR3 DNA sequence: TGCGCCAGCAGCTTTCCAGGGACAGGGGAAGGAGATACGCAGTATTTT. Protein: CASSFPGTGEGDTQYF.

The rearrangement uses TRBV10-3 and TRBJ2-7; D call uncertain. Germline V gene data show CDR1 as ENHRY and CDR2 as SYGVKD. The CDR3 has 16 residues. V was trimmed by 3 bases and J by 0 bases, leaving 15 bases between them. The CDR3 DNA reads TGTGCCATCAGTGATGCCCGTGGCACATACTCCTACGAGCAGTACTTC. Residues: CAISDARGTYSYEQYF.

This clonotype was counted only a few times. The genes are TRBV7-2 and TRBJ2-7; no reliable D call. The CDR3 covers 12 residues. CDR1 is SGHTA, CDR2 FQGNSA, per germline. V was shortened by 4 bases and J by 3 bases, with 7 bases between the two germline ends. The CDR3 loop is CASSSPRYEQYF. The CDR3 coding sequence is TGTGCCAGCAGCTCCCCCCGCTACGAGCAGTACTTC.

The V gene is TRBV12-3 or TRBV12-4, the J gene TRBJ2-7, with 7 bases fitting TRBD2. This CDR3 has 14 residues. V lost 5 bases, J lost 1 base, and 5 bases stayed unmatched. The CDR3, as DNA: TGTGCCAGCAGTACTAGCGAGTCATCCTACGAGCAGTACTTC. It specifies CASSTSESSYEQYF.

This sequence joins TRBV7-2 and TRBJ1-1, with 9 positions matching TRBD1. Unmatched junction bases numbered 7, after V lost 5 bases and J lost 3 bases. CDR3 length equals 15 residues. Germline CDR1 is SGHTA and CDR2 is FQGNSA. DNA for the CDR3: TGTGCCAGCAGCCCGGGGACAGGGTTCGACACTGAAGCTTTCTTT. Protein product: CASSPGTGFDTEAFF.